This T cell receptor beta chain is drawn from a study of cytomegalovirus exposure and HLA in healthy donors. The V gene's germline CDR1 is SGHRS and CDR2 YFSETQ. The CDR3 consists of 17 residues. J lost 7 bases, V lost 0 bases, and 11 bases had no gene match. PCR primers comprised 60 Vbeta and 13 Jbeta primers. This table comes from immunoSEQ multiplex PCR, and its TCRdb copy is limited to in-frame clones, with some not included. The data hold 140,000 to 150,000 clones, with roughly 9.7% observed a single time. The J gene is TRBJ2-5, the V gene TRBV5-1, with TRBD2 matching 11 bases. The sample taken for sequencing was PBMCs. The sequence derives from a man between 50 and 59 years old in good health and CMV-seronegative. This CDR3 reads CASSLVVSGGAGGTQYF. In DNA form, the CDR3 reads TGCGCCAGCAGCTTGGTGGTTAGCGGGGGGGCCGGTGGGACCCAGTACTTC.